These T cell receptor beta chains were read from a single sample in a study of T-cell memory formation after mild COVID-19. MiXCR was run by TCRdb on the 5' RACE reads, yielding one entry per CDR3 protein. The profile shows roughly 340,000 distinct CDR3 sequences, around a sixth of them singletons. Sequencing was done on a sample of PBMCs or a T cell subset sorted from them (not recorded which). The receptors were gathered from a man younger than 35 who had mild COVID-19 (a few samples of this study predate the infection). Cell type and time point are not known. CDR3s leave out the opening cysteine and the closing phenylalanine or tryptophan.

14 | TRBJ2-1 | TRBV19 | ASIQSGVSSYNEQF
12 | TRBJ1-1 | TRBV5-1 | ASSSGQPNTEAF
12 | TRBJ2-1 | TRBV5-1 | ASSPRGSLNEQF
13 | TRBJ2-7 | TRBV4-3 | ASSYGLAGASEQY
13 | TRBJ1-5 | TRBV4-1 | ASSQGTGVGQPQH
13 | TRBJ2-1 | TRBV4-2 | ASSQEGASSGEQF
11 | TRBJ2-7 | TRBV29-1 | SVSDRGRGEQY
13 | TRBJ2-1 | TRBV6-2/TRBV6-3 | ASRGDGGSYNEQF
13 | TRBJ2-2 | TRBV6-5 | ASSLWYGGPGELF
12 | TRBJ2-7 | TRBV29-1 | SVGPGQNSYEQY
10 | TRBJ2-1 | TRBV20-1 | SASRGGREQF
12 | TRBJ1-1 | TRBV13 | ASSPSKWNTEAF
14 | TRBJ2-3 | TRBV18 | ASSPGSSDFTDTQY
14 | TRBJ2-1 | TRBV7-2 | ASSLGNSGVSDEQF
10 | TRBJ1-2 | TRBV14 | ASSRGLRGYT
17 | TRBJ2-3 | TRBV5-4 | ASSLLVGPPAGFTDTQY
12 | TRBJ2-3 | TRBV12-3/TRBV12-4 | ASSLPEDADTQY
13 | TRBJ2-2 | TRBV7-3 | ASSSSQGGTGELF
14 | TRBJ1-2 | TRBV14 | ASSQALPDPDYGYT
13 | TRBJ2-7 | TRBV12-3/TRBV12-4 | ASSYFRGPPYEQY
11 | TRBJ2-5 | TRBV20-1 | SAGTQRQETQY
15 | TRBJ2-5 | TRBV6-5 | ASSYSEGGRGQETQY
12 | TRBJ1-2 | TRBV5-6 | ASSPGQGSYGYT
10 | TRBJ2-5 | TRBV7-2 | ASRPPFETQY
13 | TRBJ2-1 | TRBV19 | ASSIGADWDNEQF
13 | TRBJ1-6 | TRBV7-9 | ASSARQGGNSPLH
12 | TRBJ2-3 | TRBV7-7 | ASASAPGFDTQY
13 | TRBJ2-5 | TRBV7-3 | ASSANLERGETQY
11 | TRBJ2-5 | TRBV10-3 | ATTGGGRETQY
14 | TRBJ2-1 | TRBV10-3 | AISESTRDRGNEQF
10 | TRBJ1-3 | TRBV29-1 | SVAEAGNTIY
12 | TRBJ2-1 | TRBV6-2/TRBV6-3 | ASRRQGIYNEQF
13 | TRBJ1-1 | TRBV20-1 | SAAKLGAGDTEAF
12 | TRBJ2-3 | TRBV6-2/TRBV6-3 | ASSYTRGSDTQY
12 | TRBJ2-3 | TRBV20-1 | SARQTSLGDTQY
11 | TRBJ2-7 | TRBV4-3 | ASSQESGYEQY
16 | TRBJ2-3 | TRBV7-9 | ASSLADRASGGADTQY
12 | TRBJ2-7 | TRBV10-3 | AISETALSDEQY
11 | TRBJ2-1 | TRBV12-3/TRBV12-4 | ATAILGNDEQF
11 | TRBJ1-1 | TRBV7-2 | ASSLEYIAEAF
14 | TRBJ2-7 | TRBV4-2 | ASSGGSGTSRYEQY
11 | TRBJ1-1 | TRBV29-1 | SGLDRTNTEAF
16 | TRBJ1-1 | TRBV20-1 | SARDPLRVQGVNTEAF
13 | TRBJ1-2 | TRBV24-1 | ATSVPLLSNYGYT
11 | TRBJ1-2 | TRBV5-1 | ASSTGPRDGYT
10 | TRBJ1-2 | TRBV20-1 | SAVRTRYGYP
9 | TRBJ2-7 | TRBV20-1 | SADDTYEQY
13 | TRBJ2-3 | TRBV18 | ASSPVSGGTDTQY
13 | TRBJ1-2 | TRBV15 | ATSPQDREGYGYT
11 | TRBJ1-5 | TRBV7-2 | ASSFQNNQPQH